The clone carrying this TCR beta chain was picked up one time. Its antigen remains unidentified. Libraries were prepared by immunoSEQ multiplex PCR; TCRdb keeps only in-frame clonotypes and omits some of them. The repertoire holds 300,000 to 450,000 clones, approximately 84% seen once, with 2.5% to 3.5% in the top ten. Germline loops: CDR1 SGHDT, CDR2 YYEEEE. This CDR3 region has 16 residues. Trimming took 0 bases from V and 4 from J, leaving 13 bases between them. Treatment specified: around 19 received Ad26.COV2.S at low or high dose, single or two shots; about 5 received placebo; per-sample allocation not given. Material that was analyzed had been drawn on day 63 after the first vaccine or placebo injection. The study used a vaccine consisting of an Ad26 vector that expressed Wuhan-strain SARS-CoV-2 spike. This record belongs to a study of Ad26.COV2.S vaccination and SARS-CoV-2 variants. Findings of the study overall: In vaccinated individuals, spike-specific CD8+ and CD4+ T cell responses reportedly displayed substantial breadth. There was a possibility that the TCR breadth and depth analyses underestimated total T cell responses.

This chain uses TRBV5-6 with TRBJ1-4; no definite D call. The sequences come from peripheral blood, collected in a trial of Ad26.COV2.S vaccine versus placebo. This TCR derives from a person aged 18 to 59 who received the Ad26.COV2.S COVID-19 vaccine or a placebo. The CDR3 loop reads CASSLGPPAGNEKLFF. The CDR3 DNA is TGTGCCAGCAGCTTGGGGCCACCAGCTGGTAATGAAAAACTGTTTTTT. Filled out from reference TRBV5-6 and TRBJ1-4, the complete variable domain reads DAGVTQSPTHLIKTRGQQVTLRCSPKSGHDTVSWYQQALGQGPQFIFQYYEEEERQRGNFPDRFSGHQFPNYSSELNVNALLLGDSALYLCASSLGPPAGNEKLFFGSGTQLSVL.